These 12 T cell receptor beta chains were sequenced from one sample in a study of multiple sclerosis patients with progressive multifocal leukoencephalopathy. Time point denoted: time of PML onset. The data were produced by immunoSEQ multiplex PCR, yet TCRdb's version contains in-frame clones alone and is incomplete. The table shows 30,000 to 35,000 clones, with about 90% occurring only once. The source was PBMCs, collected from a patient treated with natalizumab. These TCRs come from a human donor with progressive multifocal leukoencephalopathy.

The chain links TRBV6-5 to TRBJ1-1; D unresolved. The CDR3 sequence is 14 residues long. The germline gives CDR1 MNHEY, CDR2 SVGAGI. With 4 bases removed from V and 1 base from J, the gap between germline ends came to 10 bases. Written as DNA, the CDR3 is TGTGCCAGCAGTTTCTCGGCCGGGAACACTGAAGCTTTCTTT. It translates to CASSFSAGNTEAFF.

This sequence joins TRBV14 and TRBJ1-2; no clear D. Trimming stripped 4 bases from V and 0 bases from J, with 6 bases between. CDR1 and CDR2 (germline): SGHDN, FVKESK. The CDR3 length is 13 residues. The CDR3 sequence is CASSPEPNYGYTF. As DNA, the CDR3 is TGTGCCAGCAGCCCAGAACCTAACTATGGCTACACCTTC.

This clone has just a few counts. As DNA, the CDR3 is TGCGCCAGCAGCCAATCCATAGCGGGAGGTTCCCCCTACGAGCAGTACTTC. This gives the protein CASSQSIAGGSPYEQYF. The chain employs TRBV4-1 and TRBJ2-7; 10 positions agree with TRBD2. The J segment lost 2 bases and the V segment lost 2 bases, leaving 9 bases of the junction unmatched. The CDR3 extends over 17 amino acids. CDR1 MGHRA and CDR2 YSYEKL come from the germline V gene.

The table lists this clone with a count of one. The chain links TRBV2 to TRBJ1-1; maybe TRBD1 (6 bases). This CDR3 comprises 14 residues. V was pared by 8 bases and J by 4 bases, with 17 bases between. Germline CDR1 SNHLY, CDR2 FYNNEI. The CDR3 is CASLRGLGSTEAFF. CDR3 DNA: TGTGCCAGCCTGCGGGGGCTGGGCAGCACTGAAGCTTTCTTT.

This clone was found once. CDR3 coding DNA: TGCAGTGGGAACCTCCAACGGGGGGGGCACTACAATGAGCAGTTCTTC. It is translated as CSGNLQRGGHYNEQFF. V gene TRBV29-1 combines with J gene TRBJ2-1, with 8 bases fitting TRBD2. CDR1 and CDR2 (germline): SQVTM, ANQGSEA. CDR3 size: 16 residues.

J is TRBJ1-2 and V is TRBV5-4; no clear D. The CDR3 is 15 amino acids. Per the germline V gene, CDR1 is SGHNT and CDR2 is YYREEE (reference sequence). Trimming left V 1 base short and J 0 bases short, with 10 bases between. DNA of the CDR3: TGTGCCAGCAGCTTGTACTTGACGGCTAACTATGGCTACACCTTC. It translates to CASSLYLTANYGYTF.

The gene calls are TRBV7-9 and TRBJ2-7; TRBD1 is a possible D gene (5 bases). This CDR3 is 12 amino acids long. With 5 bases removed from V and 9 bases from J, the gap between germline ends came to 14 bases. Germline V gene lookup returns CDR1 SEHNR and CDR2 FQNEAQ (reference sequence). The CDR3 sequence: CASSRLDSRQYF. The CDR3, as DNA: TGTGCCAGCAGCCGTCTCGACAGTAGGCAGTACTTC.

V and J are TRBV4-3 and TRBJ1-4; D not certain. Germline V gene sequence: CDR1 LGHNA, CDR2 YSLEER. The CDR3 length is 18 residues. Trimming removed 0 bases from V and 8 bases from J, with 22 bases in between. This chain's CDR3 is CASSQDSDEDWAREKLFF. CDR3 DNA: TGCGCCAGCAGCCAAGATTCGGACGAGGACTGGGCCAGGGAAAAACTGTTTTTT.

V usage is TRBV6-1 and J usage is TRBJ2-7, with D perhaps given as TRBD1 or TRBD2 (5 bases each). The CDR3 has 15 amino acids. Trimming pared 6 bases from V and 0 bases from J, leaving 15 bases between. Per the germline V gene, CDR1 is MNHNS and CDR2 is SASEGT. The CDR3 sequence is CASRAERGISYEQYF. DNA for the CDR3: TGTGCCAGCAGGGCTGAGAGGGGAATCTCCTACGAGCAGTACTTC.

The chain links TRBV5-1 to TRBJ1-3; D is perhaps TRBD1 (6 bases). CDR1 is SGHRS and CDR2 is YFSETQ in the germline V gene. Deletions cut 4 bases from V and 2 bases from J, with 22 bases between. This CDR3 has 18 amino acids. CDR3 sequence reads: CASSPGRQTQGTGNTIYF. The CDR3 nucleotides read TGCGCCAGCAGCCCGGGCCGACAAACACAGGGAACTGGAAACACCATATATTTT.

This chain links TRBV7-9 with TRBJ2-2; 7 bases agree with TRBD1. The CDR3 is 15 residues long. V lost 1 base, J lost 2 bases, and 1 base stayed unmatched. Germline V gene data show CDR1 as SEHNR and CDR2 as FQNEAQ (reference sequence). CDR3 DNA sequence: TGTGCCAGCAGCTTAGGGACAGGCAACACCGGGGAGCTGTTTTTT. The encoded protein is CASSLGTGNTGELFF.

V gene TRBV5-1 combines with J gene TRBJ2-3; D may be TRBD2 (5 bases). CDR1 and CDR2 (germline): SGHRS, YFSETQ. This CDR3 has 15 amino acids. Trimming took off 4 bases at V and 3 bases at J, with 15 bases between the two ends. CDR3 sequence reads: CASSDSGSVTDTQYF. The CDR3 region has the DNA TGCGCCAGCAGCGACTCGGGATCCGTGACAGATACGCAGTATTTT.